The 3 T cell receptor beta chains in this list originate from one sample, sequenced in a study of radiotherapy plus CTLA-4 blockade in lung cancer. Sequencing used immunoSEQ multiplex PCR; TCRdb keeps in-frame clones, though not all of them. The sample yields tens of thousands of clones, around 80% seen once. The sample consisted of peripheral blood, taken from a patient treated with radiotherapy plus ipilimumab. The receptors were sampled from a human donor with non-small cell lung cancer who had a complete response to radiotherapy plus ipilimumab.

Only a few counts were recorded for this clone. The rearrangement joins TRBV6-6 to TRBJ2-2; D might be TRBD2 (5 bases). The CDR3 has 15 amino acids. From germline, CDR1 is MNHNY and CDR2 SVGAGI (reference sequence). The V end lost 0 bases, the J end lost 8 bases, and 13 bases lay between the germline ends. The CDR3 DNA reads TGTGCCAGCAGTTACTCCCGGACTGGCCAGGGGGAGCTGTTTTTT. This gives the protein CASSYSRTGQGELFF.

This chain joins TRBV7-2 and TRBJ1-1, with 7 bases fitting TRBD1. With 4 bases clipped from V and 3 bases from J, the junction kept 5 bases outside the gene matches. Germline assignment: CDR1 SGHTA and CDR2 FQGNSA. The CDR3 length is 14 residues. CDR3 nucleotide sequence: TGTGCCAGCAGCTGGCAGGGGGGGGACACTGAAGCTTTCTTT. It codes for CASSWQGGDTEAFF.

The rearrangement joins TRBV4-2 to TRBJ2-6; 10 bases map to TRBD1. CDR3 length equals 18 residues. Looked up from germline, CDR1 is LGHNA and CDR2 is YNFKEQ. V shed 0 bases, J shed 0 bases, and the junction held 2 bases outside the gene matches. CDR3 protein: CASSQEGQGSSGANVLTF. DNA of the CDR3: TGTGCCAGCAGCCAAGAGGGACAGGGGAGCTCTGGGGCCAACGTCCTGACTTTC.